This T cell receptor beta chain was found in a study of cytotoxic CD8 clonotypes in ibrutinib-treated CLL. Study details: Partial responses numbered approximately 24 and complete responses 2; after a median approximately 70 months, roughly 15 stayed remitted and approximately twelve progressed. Once treatment had gone on for a median of approximately 11 months, range 6 to 36, response samples were drawn. Study-level results: Against age-matched healthy donors, baseline clonality ran higher and tracked circulating CD8+ T-cell counts.

V lost 0 bases and J lost 1, with 10 bases in between. Germline V gives CDR1 SGHRS, CDR2 YFSETQ. There are 16 residues in the CDR3. The table came from immunoSEQ multiplex PCR; TCRdb's copy has only in-frame clones and leaves some out. The sample lists 68,000 or so clones; around 65% were seen once. As for this clone: Antigen specificity is unknown.

V gene TRBV5-1 combines with J gene TRBJ1-4; D gene uncertain. This clonotype originated in a human donor with chronic lymphocytic leukemia. The sample was PBMCs, taken after 12 months of ibrutinib treatment. The CDR3 is CASSLGGTETNEKLFF. The CDR3 region has the DNA TGCGCCAGCAGCTTGGGGGGTACCGAAACTAATGAAAAACTGTTTTTT.